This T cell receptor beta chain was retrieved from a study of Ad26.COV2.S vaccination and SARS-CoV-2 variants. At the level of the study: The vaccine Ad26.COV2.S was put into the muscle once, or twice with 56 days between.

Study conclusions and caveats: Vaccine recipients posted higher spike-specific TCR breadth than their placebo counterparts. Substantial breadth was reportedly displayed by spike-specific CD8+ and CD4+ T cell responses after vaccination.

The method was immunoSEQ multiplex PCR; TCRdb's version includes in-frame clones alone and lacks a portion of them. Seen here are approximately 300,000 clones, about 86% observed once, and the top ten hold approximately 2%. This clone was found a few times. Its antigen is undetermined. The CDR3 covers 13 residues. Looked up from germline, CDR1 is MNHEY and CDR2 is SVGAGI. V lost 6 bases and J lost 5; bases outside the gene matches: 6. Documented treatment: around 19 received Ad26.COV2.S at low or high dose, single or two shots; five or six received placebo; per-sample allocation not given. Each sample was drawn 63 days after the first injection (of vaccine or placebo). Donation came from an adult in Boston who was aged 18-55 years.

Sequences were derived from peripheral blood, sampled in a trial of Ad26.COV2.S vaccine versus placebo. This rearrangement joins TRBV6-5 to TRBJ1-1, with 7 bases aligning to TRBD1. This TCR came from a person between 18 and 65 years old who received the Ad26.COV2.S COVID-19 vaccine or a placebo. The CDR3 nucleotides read TGTGCCAGCAGATTCAGACAGGGAACTGAAGCTTTCTTT. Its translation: CASRFRQGTEAFF.